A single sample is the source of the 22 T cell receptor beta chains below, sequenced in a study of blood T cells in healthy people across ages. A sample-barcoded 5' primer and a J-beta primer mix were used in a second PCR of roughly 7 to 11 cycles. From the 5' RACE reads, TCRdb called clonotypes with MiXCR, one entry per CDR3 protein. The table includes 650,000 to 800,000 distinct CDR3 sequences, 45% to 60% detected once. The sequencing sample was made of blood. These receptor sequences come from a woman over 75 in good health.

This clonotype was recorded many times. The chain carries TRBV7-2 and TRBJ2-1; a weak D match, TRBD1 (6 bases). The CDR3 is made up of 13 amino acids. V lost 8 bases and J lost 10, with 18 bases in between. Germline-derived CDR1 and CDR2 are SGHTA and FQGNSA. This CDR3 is CASGTQGHREQFF. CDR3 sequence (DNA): TGTGCCAGCGGAACACAGGGCCACAGGGAGCAGTTCTTC.

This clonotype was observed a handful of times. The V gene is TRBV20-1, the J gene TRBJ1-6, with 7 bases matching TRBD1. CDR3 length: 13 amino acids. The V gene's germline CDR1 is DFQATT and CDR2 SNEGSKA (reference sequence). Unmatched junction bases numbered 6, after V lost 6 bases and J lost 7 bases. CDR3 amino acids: CSARDSTNSPLHF. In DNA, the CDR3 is TGCAGTGCACGGGACAGTACCAATTCACCCCTCCACTTT.

The chain's CDR3 is CASSSPFGGSNEQYF. In nucleotides, the CDR3 is TGTGCCAGCAGCTCCCCTTTTGGCGGGAGTAATGAGCAGTACTTC. This sequence joins TRBV7-9 and TRBJ2-7; TRBD2 matches 7 bases. V lost 4 bases, J lost 7 bases, and 13 bases stayed unmatched. The germline gives CDR1 SEHNR, CDR2 FQNEAQ (reference sequence). This CDR3 is 15 amino acids long.

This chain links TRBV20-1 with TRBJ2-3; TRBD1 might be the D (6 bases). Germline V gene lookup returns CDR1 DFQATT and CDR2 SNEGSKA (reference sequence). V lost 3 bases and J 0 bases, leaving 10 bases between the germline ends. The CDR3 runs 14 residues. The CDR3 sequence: CSASKDSSTDTQYF. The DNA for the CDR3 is TGCAGTGCTAGCAAGGACAGTAGCACAGATACGCAGTATTTT.

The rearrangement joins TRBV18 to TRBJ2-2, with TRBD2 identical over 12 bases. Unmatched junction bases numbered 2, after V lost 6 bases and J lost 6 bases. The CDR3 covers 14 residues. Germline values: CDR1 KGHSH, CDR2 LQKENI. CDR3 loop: CASSRTSGAGELFF. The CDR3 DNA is TGTGCCAGCTCGAGGACTAGCGGGGCCGGGGAGCTGTTTTTT.

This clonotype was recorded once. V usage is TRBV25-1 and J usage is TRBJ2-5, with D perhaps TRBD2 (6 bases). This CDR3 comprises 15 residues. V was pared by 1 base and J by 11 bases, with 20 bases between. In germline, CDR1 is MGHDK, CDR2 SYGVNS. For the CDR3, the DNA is TGTGCCAGCAGTGAATGGAGCGGGTCCTACAATGAGCAGTACTTC. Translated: CASSEWSGSYNEQYF.

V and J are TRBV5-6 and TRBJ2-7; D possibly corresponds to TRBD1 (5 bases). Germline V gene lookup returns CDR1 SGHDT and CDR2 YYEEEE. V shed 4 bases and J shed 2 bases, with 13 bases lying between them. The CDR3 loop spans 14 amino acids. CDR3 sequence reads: CASSEVTDPYEQYF. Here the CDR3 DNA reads TGTGCCAGCAGCGAGGTGACAGATCCCTACGAGCAGTACTTC.

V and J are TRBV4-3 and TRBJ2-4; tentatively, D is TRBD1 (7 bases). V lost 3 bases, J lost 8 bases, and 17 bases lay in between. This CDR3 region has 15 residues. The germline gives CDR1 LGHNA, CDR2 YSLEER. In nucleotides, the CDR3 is TGCGCCAGCAGCCAGGGAAACTCCAGGGGGGACATTCAGTACTTC. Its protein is CASSQGNSRGDIQYF.

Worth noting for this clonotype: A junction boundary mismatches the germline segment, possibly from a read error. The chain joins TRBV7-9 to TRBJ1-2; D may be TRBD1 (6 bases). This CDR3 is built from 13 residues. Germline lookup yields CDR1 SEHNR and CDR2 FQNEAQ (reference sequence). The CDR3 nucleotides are TGTGCCAGCAGTCGAACAGGGTCCTATGGATACACCTTC. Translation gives CASSRTGSYGYTF.

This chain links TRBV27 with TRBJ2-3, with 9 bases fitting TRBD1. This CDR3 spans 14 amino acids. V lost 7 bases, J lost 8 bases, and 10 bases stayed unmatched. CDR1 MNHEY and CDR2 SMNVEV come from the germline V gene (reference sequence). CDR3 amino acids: CASKPGTGPGTQYF. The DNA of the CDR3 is TGTGCCAGCAAGCCCGGGACAGGGCCTGGTACGCAGTATTTT.

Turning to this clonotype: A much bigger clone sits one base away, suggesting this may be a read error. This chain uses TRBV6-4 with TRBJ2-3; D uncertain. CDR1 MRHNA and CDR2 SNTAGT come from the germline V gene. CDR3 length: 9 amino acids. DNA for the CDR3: TGTGCCCGACTCCCTACGCGGTATTTT. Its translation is CARLPTRYF.

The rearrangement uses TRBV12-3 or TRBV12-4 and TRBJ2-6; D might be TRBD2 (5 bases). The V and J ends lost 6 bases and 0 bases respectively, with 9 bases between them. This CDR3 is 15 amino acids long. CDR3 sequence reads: CASRDTSSGANVLTF. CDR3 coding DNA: TGTGCCAGCAGGGATACTAGCTCTGGGGCCAACGTCCTGACTTTC.

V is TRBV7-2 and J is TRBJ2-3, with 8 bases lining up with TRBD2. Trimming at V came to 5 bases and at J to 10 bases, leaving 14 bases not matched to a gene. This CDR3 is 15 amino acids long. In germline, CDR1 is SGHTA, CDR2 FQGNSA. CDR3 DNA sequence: TGTGCCAGCAGCGGGACCGGGACTAGTTGGGGTGCGCAGTATTTT. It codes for CASSGTGTSWGAQYF.

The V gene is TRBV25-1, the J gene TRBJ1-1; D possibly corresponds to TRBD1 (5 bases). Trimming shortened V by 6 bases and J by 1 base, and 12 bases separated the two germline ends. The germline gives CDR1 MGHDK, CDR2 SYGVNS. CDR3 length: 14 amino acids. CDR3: CASREGPANTEAFF. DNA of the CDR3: TGTGCCAGCAGGGAGGGGCCAGCGAACACTGAAGCTTTCTTT.

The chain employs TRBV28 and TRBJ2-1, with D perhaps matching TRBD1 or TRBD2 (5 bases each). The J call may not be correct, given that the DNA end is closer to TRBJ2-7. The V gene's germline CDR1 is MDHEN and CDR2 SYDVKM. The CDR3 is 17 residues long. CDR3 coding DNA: TGTGCCAGCACCAACCCCGTGGGGACGTTCTCCCACAATGAGCAGTACTTC. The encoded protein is CASTNPVGTFSHNEQYF.

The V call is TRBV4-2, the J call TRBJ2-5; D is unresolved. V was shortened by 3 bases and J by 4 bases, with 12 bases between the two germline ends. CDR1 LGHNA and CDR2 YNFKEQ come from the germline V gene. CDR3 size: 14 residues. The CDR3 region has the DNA TGTGCCAGCAGCCAGGCGGAGCGCGGAGAGACCCAGTACTTC. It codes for CASSQAERGETQYF.

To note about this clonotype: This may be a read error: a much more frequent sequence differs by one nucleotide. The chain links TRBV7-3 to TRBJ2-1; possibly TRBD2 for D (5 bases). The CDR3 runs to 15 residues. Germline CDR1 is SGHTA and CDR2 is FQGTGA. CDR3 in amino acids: CASSLLGSLGNERFF. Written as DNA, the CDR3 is TGTGCCAGCAGCCTACTGGGGAGTTTAGGGAATGAGCGGTTCTTC.

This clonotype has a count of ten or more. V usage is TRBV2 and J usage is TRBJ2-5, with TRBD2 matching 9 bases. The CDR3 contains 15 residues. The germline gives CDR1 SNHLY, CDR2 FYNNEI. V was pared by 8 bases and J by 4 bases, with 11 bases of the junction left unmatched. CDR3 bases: TGTGCCAGCCAGGGGAATAGCGGGAGAGGAGAGACCCAGTACTTC. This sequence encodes CASQGNSGRGETQYF.

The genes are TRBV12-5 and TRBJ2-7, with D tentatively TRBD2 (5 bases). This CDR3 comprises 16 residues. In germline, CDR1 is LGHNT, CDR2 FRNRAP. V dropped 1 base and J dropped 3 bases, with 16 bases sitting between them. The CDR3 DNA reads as TGTGCTAGTGGTTTGGGAGACCCCGGAGAGGGCTACGAGCAGTACTTC. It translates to CASGLGDPGEGYEQYF. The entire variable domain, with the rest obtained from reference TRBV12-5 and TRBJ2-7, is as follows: DARVTQTPRHKVTEMGQEVTMRCQPILGHNTVFWYRQTMMQGLELLAYFRNRAPLDDSGMPKDRFSAEMPDATLATLKIQPSEPRDSAVYFCASGLGDPGEGYEQYFGPGTRLTVT.

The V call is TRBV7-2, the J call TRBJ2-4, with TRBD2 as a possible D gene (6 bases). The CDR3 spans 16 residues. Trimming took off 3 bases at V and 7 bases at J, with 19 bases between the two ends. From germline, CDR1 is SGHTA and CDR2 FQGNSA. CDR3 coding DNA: TGTGCCAGCAGCTTTGCCTCTTCGGGGGAAAGGAACATTCAGTACTTC. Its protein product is CASSFASSGERNIQYF. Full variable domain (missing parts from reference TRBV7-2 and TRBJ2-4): GAGVSQSPSNKVTEKGKDVELRCDPISGHTALYWYRQSLGQGLEFLIYFQGNSAPDKSGLPSDRFSAERTGGSVSTLTIQRTQQEDSAVYLCASSFASSGERNIQYFGAGTRLSVL.

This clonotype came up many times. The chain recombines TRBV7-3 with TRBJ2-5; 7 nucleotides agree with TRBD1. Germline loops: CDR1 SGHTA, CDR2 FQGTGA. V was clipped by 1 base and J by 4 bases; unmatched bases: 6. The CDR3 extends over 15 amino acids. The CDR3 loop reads CASSLNRGLLETQYF. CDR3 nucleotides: TGTGCCAGCAGCTTAAACAGGGGATTATTAGAGACCCAGTACTTC. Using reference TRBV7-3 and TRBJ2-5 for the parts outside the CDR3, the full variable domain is GAGVSQTPSNKVTEKGKYVELRCDPISGHTALYWYRQSLGQGPEFLIYFQGTGAADDSGLPNDRFFAVRPEGSVSTLKIQRTERGDSAVYLCASSLNRGLLETQYFGPGTRLLVL.

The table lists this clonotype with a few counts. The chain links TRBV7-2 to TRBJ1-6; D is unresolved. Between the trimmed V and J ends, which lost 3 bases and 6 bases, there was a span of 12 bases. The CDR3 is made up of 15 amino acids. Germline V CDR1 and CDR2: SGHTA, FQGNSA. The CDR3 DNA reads TGTGCCAGCAGCTTCTACGGGGAGTTTAATTCACCCCTCCACTTT. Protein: CASSFYGEFNSPLHF.